This TCR beta chain is from a study of shared clonotypes between healthy human individuals (TCRdb year 2020). Context from the whole study: The cohort comprised a couple of women and three men aged 18 to 49 years. To increase sequencing depth and limit assay-specific biases, TCR repertoire library preparation and sequencing were carried out by different laboratories using diverse techniques. To estimate repertoire size and how much clonotypes are shared between individuals, the study performed deep sequencing of blood TCR repertoires from about 5 healthy adults. Leukapheresis yielded between about 0.94 and 9.5 billion PBMCs per donor. For each donor, three plates each were used for CD4 naive and CD4 memory, two plates were used for CD8 naive, and one plate was used for CD8 memory. Study-wide conclusions, independent of this receptor: Based on pairwise subsampling, the degree of clonotype sharing among donors was expected to be affected by sequencing depth. Rarefaction of sorted-subset datasets indicated incomplete sequencing despite the large sequencing depth. Naive subsets generally had larger estimated clonotype richness than memory subsets did. Clonotypes shared by all four sorted-subset donors showed higher generation probabilities than non-shared clonotypes. When four donors were compared, the shared fraction of clonotypes was about 5.4% for naive CD4, 3.5% to 4% for naive CD8, 2.3% for memory CD4, and 0.35% to 0.4% for memory CD8. Sampling was limited to blood, and TCR repertoires in tissue likely differ from TCR repertoires in blood. The small number of donors limited the genetic and exposure-history diversity represented.

From the germline V gene (reference sequence), CDR1 is MNHEY and CDR2 is SMNVEV. Taken from cysteine to phenylalanine, the CDR3 has 16 residues. The kept DNA is CDR3 alone, 48 bases in frame from the first base. Trimming costs V 6 bases and J 0 bases, and their ends lie 18 bases apart. Using the deep immunoSEQ assay, multiplex PCR amplified TCR CDR3 regions from genomic DNA. Extracted genomic DNA from each cell subset was spread evenly across all wells of several immunoSEQ 96-well plates, with each plate serving as a replicate. For sorted subsets, around 200 ng genomic DNA, equal to tens of thousands of T cell genomes, was loaded into each replicate PCR. Purified libraries were measured with a Qubit 3.0 fluorometer, size-checked on a Bioanalyzer 2100, and measured again with the KAPA Library Quantification kit. A separate single-read 150-cycle Illumina NextSeq 550 flow cell was used to sequence each immunoSEQ 96-well plate. As for how the authors treated the data: The immunoSEQ output contained only junctional sequences without quality scores, so filtering could not match that applied to full-length reads. Sequences were annotated with PyIR, a Python wrapper for IgBLAST v1.9, and V/J genes and CDR3 were assigned using IMGT germline references. Any read was removed if the V/J assignment was weak (E-value above 1e-6), the CDR3 was missing, or the read contained stop codons, out-of-frame junctions, or ambiguous translated residues. V3J clonotypes were defined by identical inferred V gene, J gene, and CDR3 amino acid sequence. Percentage overlap between repertoires was computed as shared unique clonotypes divided by the size of the smaller repertoire. RTK rarefaction, the Chao1 estimator, and Recon v2.1 estimates of unobserved clonotypes were used to assess repertoire richness. For all TCRbeta clonotypes obtained by the gDNA method from a few donors, generation probabilities were computed with OLGA. TCRdb took over this immuneACCESS table, retaining in-frame rearrangements with V and J assigned. Such tables are incomplete; in checked studies, under half of the missing clones stem from an unresolved V gene, and the remainder is unexplained. Clone size and V and J calls were adopted from that table, with D and trimming inferred from the DNA. In this sample the table shows about 1.5 million clones, 98% of which occur a single time. The ten largest account for about 0.42% of the sample.

As to this clone: Its antigen target is currently unknown. No base quality values were provided; no much bigger clone lies one nucleotide off.

Healthy HIV-negative adults with no recently reported acute infections or vaccinations were included as donors. Every donor was a Caucasian adult living in Nashville, Tennessee, USA. CD4+ T cells were enriched by magnetic negative selection; naive cells were then positively selected on CD45RA, and the negative fraction formed the memory subset. Blood was obtained by leukapheresis, after which PBMCs were separated by Ficoll-Histopaque density gradient centrifugation and cryopreserved in liquid nitrogen vapor phase. Analytical flow cytometry was used to check the purity and quantity of each magnetically sorted T cell population. Each sorted fraction had its genomic DNA isolated and then quantified by UV absorbance on a Nanodrop 2000c.

This TCR was recovered from a man aged 25 to 40 in good health. In this chain, TRBV27 is recombined with TRBJ2-7, with TRBD1 as a weak D call on 6 bases. Material for sequencing was naive CD4+ T cells sorted from blood. The meaning of the sample's cell subset or site label: CD45RA+ positively selected. The nucleotides read TGTGCCAGCAGCCTAGGGAAGGGACACCTCTCCTACGAGCAGTACTTC. This yields the protein CASSLGKGHLSYEQYF.